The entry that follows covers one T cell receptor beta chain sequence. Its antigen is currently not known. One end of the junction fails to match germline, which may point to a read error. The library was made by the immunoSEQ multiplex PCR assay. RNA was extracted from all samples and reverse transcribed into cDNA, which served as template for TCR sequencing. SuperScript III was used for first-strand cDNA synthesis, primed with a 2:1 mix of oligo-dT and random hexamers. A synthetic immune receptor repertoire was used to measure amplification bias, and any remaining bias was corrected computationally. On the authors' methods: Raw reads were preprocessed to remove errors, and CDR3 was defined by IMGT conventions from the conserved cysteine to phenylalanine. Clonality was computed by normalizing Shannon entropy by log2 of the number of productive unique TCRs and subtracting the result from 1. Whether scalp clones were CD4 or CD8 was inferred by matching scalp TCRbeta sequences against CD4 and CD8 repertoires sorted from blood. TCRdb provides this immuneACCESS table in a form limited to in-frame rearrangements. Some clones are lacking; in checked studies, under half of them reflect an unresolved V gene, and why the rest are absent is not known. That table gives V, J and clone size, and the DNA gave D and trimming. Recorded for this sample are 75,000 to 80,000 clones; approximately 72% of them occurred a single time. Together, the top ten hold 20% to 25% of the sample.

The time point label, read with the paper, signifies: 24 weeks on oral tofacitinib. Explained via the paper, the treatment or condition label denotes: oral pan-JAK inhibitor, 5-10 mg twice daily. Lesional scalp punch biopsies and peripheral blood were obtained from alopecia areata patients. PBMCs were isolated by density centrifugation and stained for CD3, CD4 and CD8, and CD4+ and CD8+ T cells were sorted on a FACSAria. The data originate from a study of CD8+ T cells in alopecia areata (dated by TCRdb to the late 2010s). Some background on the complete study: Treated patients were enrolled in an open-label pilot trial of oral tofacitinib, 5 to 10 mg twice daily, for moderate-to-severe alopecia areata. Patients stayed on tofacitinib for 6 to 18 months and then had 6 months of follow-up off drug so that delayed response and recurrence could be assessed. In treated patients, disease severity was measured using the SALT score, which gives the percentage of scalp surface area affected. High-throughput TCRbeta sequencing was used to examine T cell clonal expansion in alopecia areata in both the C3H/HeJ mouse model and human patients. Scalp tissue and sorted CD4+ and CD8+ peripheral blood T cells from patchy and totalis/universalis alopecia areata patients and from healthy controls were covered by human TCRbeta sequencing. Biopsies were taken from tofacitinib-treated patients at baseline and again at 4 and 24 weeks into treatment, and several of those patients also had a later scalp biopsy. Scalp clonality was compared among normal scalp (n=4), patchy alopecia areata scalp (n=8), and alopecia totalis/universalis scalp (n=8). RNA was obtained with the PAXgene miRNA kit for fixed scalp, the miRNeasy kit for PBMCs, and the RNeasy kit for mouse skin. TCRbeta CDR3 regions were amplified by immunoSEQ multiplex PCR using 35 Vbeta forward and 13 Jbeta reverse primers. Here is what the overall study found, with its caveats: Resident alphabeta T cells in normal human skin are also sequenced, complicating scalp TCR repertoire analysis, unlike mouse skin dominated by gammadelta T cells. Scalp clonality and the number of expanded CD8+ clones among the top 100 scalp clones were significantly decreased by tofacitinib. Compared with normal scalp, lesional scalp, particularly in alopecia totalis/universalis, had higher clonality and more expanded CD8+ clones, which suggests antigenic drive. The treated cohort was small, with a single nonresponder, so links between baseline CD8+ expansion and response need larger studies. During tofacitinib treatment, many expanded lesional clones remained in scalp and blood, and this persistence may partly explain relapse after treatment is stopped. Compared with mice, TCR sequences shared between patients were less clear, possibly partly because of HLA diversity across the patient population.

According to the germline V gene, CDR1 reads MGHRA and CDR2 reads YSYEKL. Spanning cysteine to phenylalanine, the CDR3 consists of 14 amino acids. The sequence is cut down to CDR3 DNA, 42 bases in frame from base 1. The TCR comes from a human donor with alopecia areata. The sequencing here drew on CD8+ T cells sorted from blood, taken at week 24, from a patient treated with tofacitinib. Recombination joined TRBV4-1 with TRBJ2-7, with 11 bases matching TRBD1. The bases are TGCGCCAGCAGCCAAGATCAGGGGGACAGGGGGTTTAAATTC. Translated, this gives CASSQDQGDRGFKF.